This entry is about one T cell receptor (beta chain). The source of the sample is a study of blood T cell repertoires in COVID-19. In the study overall: PBMCs, B-cell-depleted T cells, or T cells were the source of the cDNA or gDNA that made up the material.

The V end lost 2 bases, the J end lost 1 base, and 6 bases lay between the germline ends. CDR1 and CDR2 from the germline V gene are SGHRS and YFSETQ. The CDR3 length is 13 residues. Here immunoSEQ multiplex PCR was the method, and the copy in TCRdb shows in-frame clones only, minus some. Of 100,000 or so clones listed, roughly 79% are singletons. Sequencing was performed on peripheral blood. The chain couples TRBV5-1 to TRBJ1-1; a weak D match, TRBD1 (5 bases). This TCR was recovered from a woman in her sixties or seventies with acute or convalescent COVID-19. The CDR3 is CASSFDRNTEAFF. CDR3 DNA: TGCGCCAGCAGCTTTGACAGGAACACTGAAGCTTTCTTT.